The 4 T cell receptor beta chains given below trace back to one sample, sequenced in a study of Graves' ophthalmopathy and Graves' hyperthyroidism. The TCR beta CDR3 regions underwent amplification from RNA transcripts. HTBI primers served in a first-round RT-PCR, which a second-round multiplex PCR followed. In TCRdb, the multiplex PCR reads were re-called with MiXCR into one record per CDR3 protein. The sample holds more than 300,000 distinct CDR3 sequences, 15% seen once. The sample comprised peripheral blood. These receptors all stem from a woman under 30 with stable Graves' hyperthyroidism.

The chain has TRBV5-8 and TRBJ1-2; 9 bases line up with TRBD1. The V gene end was trimmed by 6 bases and the J gene end by 2 bases; junction bases not matched to a gene: 5. CDR1 is SGHTS, CDR2 YDEGEE, per germline. The CDR3 consists of 14 residues. The DNA for the CDR3 is TGTGCCAGCACCCCAGGGACAGGGAACTATGGCTACACCTTC. Amino acid sequence: CASTPGTGNYGYTF.

This clonotype was recorded only once. The V and J genes are TRBV4-1 and TRBJ2-7; tentative D call: TRBD2 (5 bases). The germline V gene encodes CDR1 MGHRA and CDR2 YSYEKL. The V and J ends lost 1 base and 9 bases respectively, with 16 bases between them. The CDR3 is made up of 14 amino acids. CDR3 nucleotide sequence: TGCGCCAGCAGCCAAGGGTGGGCTAGCATGGTGCAGTACTTC. It yields the protein CASSQGWASMVQYF.

CDR3: CASSVDRGGRETQYF. The CDR3 coding sequence is TGCGCCAGCAGCGTCGACAGGGGCGGAAGAGAGACCCAGTACTTC. The chain couples TRBV5-1 to TRBJ2-5; the match to TRBD1 covers 8 bases. The length of the CDR3 is 15 residues. With V trimmed by 4 bases and J by 4 bases, 9 bases remained unmatched. Germline CDR1 reads SGHRS; CDR2 reads YFSETQ. The complete variable domain, with remaining parts taken from reference TRBV5-1 and TRBJ2-5, reads KAGVTQTPRYLIKTRGQQVTLSCSPISGHRSVSWYQQTPGQGLQFLFEYFSETQRNKGNFPGRFSGRQFSNSRSEMNVSTLELGDSALYLCASSVDRGGRETQYFGPGTRLLVL.

This clonotype was recorded many times. The rearrangement joins TRBV6-1 to TRBJ2-7, with 8 bases that match TRBD1. With 5 bases clipped from V and 5 bases from J, the junction kept 2 bases outside the gene matches. CDR3 length: 12 amino acids. CDR1 is MNHNS, CDR2 SASEGT, per germline. DNA of the CDR3: TGTGCCAGCAGTATGACAGGGGACGAGCAGTACTTC. Translation gives CASSMTGDEQYF.